The 31 T cell receptor beta chains given below trace back to one sample, sequenced in a study of blood T cell repertoires in COVID-19. Profiling relied on immunoSEQ multiplex PCR, and the TCRdb table lists in-frame clones only, not all of them. The table lists 200,000 or so clones, approximately 90% of them singletons, with about 4.5% in the top ten. The sample was peripheral blood. The receptors here all came from a man aged 45-60 years with acute or convalescent COVID-19.

This clone was recorded only once. The chain joins TRBV29-1 to TRBJ1-3; perhaps TRBD1 as D (6 bases). This CDR3 spans 13 amino acids. In germline, CDR1 is SQVTM, CDR2 ANQGSEA. Trimming stripped 6 bases from V and 0 bases from J, with 9 bases between. CDR3 sequence: CSVGTPSGNTIYF. CDR3 coding DNA: TGCAGCGTCGGGACACCCTCTGGAAACACCATATATTTT. The variable domain in full, completed from reference TRBV29-1 and TRBJ1-3, reads SAVISQKPSRDICQRGTSLTIQCQVDSQVTMMFWYRQQPGQSLTLIATANQGSEATYESGFVIDKFPISRPNLTFSTLTVSNMSPEDSSIYLCSVGTPSGNTIYFGEGSWLTVV.

This chain joins TRBV7-8 and TRBJ2-3; D is unclear. Deletions cut 3 bases from V and 3 bases from J, with 7 bases between. From germline, CDR1 is SGHVS and CDR2 FQNEAQ. This CDR3 contains 13 residues. DNA for the CDR3: TGTGCCAGCAGCTTTTTCCGGACAGATACGCAGTATTTT. Protein: CASSFFRTDTQYF.

This clone was seen ten or more times. The chain is built from TRBV9 and TRBJ1-2, with a tentative D call TRBD1 (6 bases). V was pared by 2 bases and J by 7 bases, with 12 bases between. The CDR3 has 13 residues. CDR1 and CDR2 (germline): SGDLS, YYNGEE. In DNA, the CDR3 is TGTGCCAGCAGCGTTCCAGGGGAGCGTGGCTACACCTTC. Translation gives CASSVPGERGYTF.

The chain couples TRBV27 to TRBJ1-2; D possibly corresponds to TRBD1 (6 bases). Trimming left V 6 bases short and J 4 bases short, with 12 bases between. CDR1 is MNHEY, CDR2 SMNVEV, per germline (reference sequence). The CDR3 extends over 13 amino acids. The CDR3 loop is CASRGTRGYGYTF. The CDR3 coding sequence is TGTGCCAGCAGAGGGACCAGGGGCTATGGCTACACCTTC.

V and J are TRBV19 and TRBJ2-4, with a tentative D call TRBD2 (5 bases). V lost 4 bases and J 2 bases, leaving 12 bases between the germline ends. Germline V CDR1 and CDR2: LNHDA, SQIVND (reference sequence). This CDR3 is built from 15 residues. CDR3 amino acids: CASSTDFGTKNIQYF. Written as DNA, the CDR3 is TGTGCCAGTAGTACGGACTTTGGCACCAAAAACATTCAGTACTTC.

The chain carries TRBV6-5 and TRBJ1-2; 7 bases are a match to TRBD1. Germline V gene lookup returns CDR1 MNHEY and CDR2 SVGAGI. V trimming: 6 bases; J trimming: 2 bases; junction bases outside the gene matches: 9. The CDR3 is 15 amino acids. The CDR3 nucleotides are TGTGCCAGCAGCGTTCGAGGGGGCACAAACTATGGCTACACCTTC. Protein sequence: CASSVRGGTNYGYTF.

The V and J genes are TRBV6-6 and TRBJ1-6; TRBD1 matches at 7 bases. This CDR3 is 17 amino acids long. V lost 5 bases and J lost 4; bases outside the gene matches: 11. Germline V lookup: CDR1 MNHNY, CDR2 SVGAGI (reference sequence). Here the CDR3 reads CASSLTTEQGYNSPLHF. CDR3 nucleotide sequence: TGTGCCAGCAGTCTCACCACGGAACAGGGGTATAATTCACCCCTCCACTTT.

The chain joins TRBV5-8 to TRBJ2-2, with 10 bases lining up with TRBD1. V lost 3 bases and J lost 5; bases outside the gene matches: 4. The CDR3 runs 15 residues. CDR1 is SGHTS, CDR2 YDEGEE, per germline. CDR3 sequence (DNA): TGTGCCAGCAGCTGGGACAGGGGACGGACCGGGGAGCTGTTTTTT. This sequence encodes CASSWDRGRTGELFF. The full variable domain, in which reference TRBV5-8 and TRBJ2-2 provide the parts outside the CDR3, is EAGVTQSPTHLIKTRGQQATLRCSPISGHTSVYWYQQALGLGLQFLLWYDEGEERNRGNFPPRFSGRQFPNYSSELNVNALELEDSALYLCASSWDRGRTGELFFGEGSRLTVL.

The chain recombines TRBV19 with TRBJ1-1, with TRBD1 as a possible D gene (6 bases). Germline V gene lookup returns CDR1 LNHDA and CDR2 SQIVND (reference sequence). The CDR3 is 16 residues long. The V end lost 6 bases, the J end lost 3 bases, and 20 bases lay between the germline ends. CDR3 nucleotide sequence: TGTGCCAGTAGCACTTGGGGGACCAAGGGGGACACTGAAGCTTTCTTT. Translation: CASSTWGTKGDTEAFF.

This sequence joins TRBV6-6 and TRBJ1-5; D ambiguous. The CDR3 runs to 15 residues. Trimming took off 6 bases at V and 3 bases at J, with 15 bases between the two ends. Germline CDR1 MNHNY, CDR2 SVGAGI (reference sequence). The CDR3 sequence: CASSAPSRANQPQHF. CDR3 DNA sequence: TGTGCCAGCAGCGCCCCTTCGAGGGCCAATCAGCCCCAGCATTTT.

In regard to this clone: A read error is possible here, since a much larger clone lies one base away. The chain has TRBV7-2 and TRBJ1-5; 9 bases fit TRBD1. V gave up 2 bases and J gave up 5 bases; unmatched junction bases: 1. This CDR3 has 14 residues. Germline loops: CDR1 SGHTA, CDR2 FQGNSA. In nucleotides, the CDR3 is TGTGCCAGCAGCTTAACAGGGGGCGATCAGCCCCAGCATTTT. It yields the protein CASSLTGGDQPQHF. Together with reference TRBV7-2 and TRBJ1-5, the CDR3 gives the full variable domain: GAGVSQSPSNKVTEKGKDVELRCDPISGHTALYWYRQSLGQGLEFLIYFQGNSAPDKSGLPSDRFSAERTGGSVSTLTIQRTQQEDSAVYLCASSLTGGDQPQHFGDGTRLSIL.

This clone was observed a handful of times. The V call is TRBV19, the J call TRBJ1-1; 8 bases line up with TRBD1. Losses at the gene ends were 3 bases for V and 5 bases for J; bases not matched to a gene: 8. This CDR3 contains 15 residues. CDR1 is LNHDA, CDR2 SQIVND, per germline (reference sequence). The DNA of the CDR3 is TGTGCCAGTAGTATTGGGGACAGGTCAACAACTGAAGCTTTCTTT. Translating it yields CASSIGDRSTTEAFF.

The V gene is TRBV19, the J gene TRBJ2-3; 15 bases match TRBD2. J was trimmed by 0 bases and V by 3 bases; bases with no gene match: 16. Germline CDR1 LNHDA, CDR2 SQIVND (reference sequence). The CDR3 sequence is 22 residues long. The chain's CDR3 is CASSIPPGLAGGPKSSTDTQYF. DNA for the CDR3: TGTGCCAGTAGTATCCCCCCAGGACTAGCGGGGGGGCCAAAATCTAGCACAGATACGCAGTATTTT.

CDR3 protein: CASSQMTGVGPGNTIYF. The CDR3 region has the DNA TGTGCCAGCAGCCAAATGACAGGGGTCGGCCCTGGAAACACCATATATTTT. This sequence joins TRBV3-1 (or the pseudogene TRBV3-2) and TRBJ1-3; the match to TRBD1 covers 8 bases. Germline V CDR1 and CDR2: LGHDT, YNNKEL (reference sequence). The J segment lost 2 bases and the V segment lost 2 bases, leaving 8 bases of the junction unmatched. The length of the CDR3 is 17 residues.

This clone has only one observation. The rearrangement uses TRBV7-9 and TRBJ2-3; 12 bases are shared with TRBD2. Germline loops: CDR1 SEHNR, CDR2 FQNEAQ (reference sequence). The CDR3 runs to 17 residues. J was trimmed by 2 bases and V by 5 bases; bases with no gene match: 8. The CDR3 sequence is CASSPKGTSGSTDTQYF. The CDR3 DNA reads TGTGCCAGCAGCCCTAAGGGGACTAGCGGGTCCACAGATACGCAGTATTTT.

The V call is TRBV19, the J call TRBJ2-3; 7 nucleotides line up with TRBD1. Losses at the gene ends were 8 bases for V and 3 bases for J; bases not matched to a gene: 8. Germline values: CDR1 LNHDA, CDR2 SQIVND (reference sequence). The CDR3 is made up of 14 amino acids. The chain's CDR3 is CASQIDRVTDTQYF. The CDR3, as DNA: TGTGCCAGTCAAATAGACAGGGTTACAGATACGCAGTATTTT.

The chain has TRBV5-1 and TRBJ2-6; 7 bases are shared with TRBD1. V was pared by 4 bases and J by 11 bases, with 9 bases of the junction left unmatched. CDR3 size: 14 residues. Germline lookup yields CDR1 SGHRS and CDR2 YFSETQ. The CDR3: CASSPDRPPDVLTF. CDR3 bases: TGCGCCAGCAGCCCGGACAGGCCGCCTGACGTCCTGACTTTC.

This clone was picked up a small number of times. At the DNA level, this CDR3 is encoded by other sequences in the same sample as well. The CDR3, as DNA: TGTGCCAGCAGTTACGGACAAATCGATGGCTACACCTTC. As protein: CASSYGQIDGYTF. This chain uses TRBV6-5 with TRBJ1-2; a possible D gene is TRBD1 (5 bases). The V end was cut by 2 bases, the J end by 6 bases, with 10 bases between. The length of the CDR3 is 13 residues. In germline, CDR1 is MNHEY, CDR2 SVGAGI.

The chain carries TRBV23-1 and TRBJ2-5, with 7 bases fitting TRBD1. Being an ORF, TRBV23-1 has a function that is uncertain. The CDR3 spans 19 residues. V shed 5 bases and J 5 bases; nucleotides not matched to a gene: 23. Here the CDR3 DNA reads TGCGCCAGCAGTAACAAAAGCCGACAGGGACAAAAAGGGGCGGAGACCCAGTACTTC. It is translated as CASSNKSRQGQKGAETQYF.

This chain links TRBV18 with TRBJ2-5, with 7 bases that match TRBD2. The CDR3 sequence is 13 residues long. With 6 bases clipped from V and 5 bases from J, the junction kept 6 bases outside the gene matches. Germline-derived CDR1 and CDR2 are KGHSH and LQKENI. CDR3 sequence: CASSRAGSETQYF. In nucleotides, the CDR3 is TGTGCCAGCTCCAGAGCGGGGTCCGAGACCCAGTACTTC.

The J gene is TRBJ1-2, the V gene TRBV19; 9 bases map to TRBD1. Germline V gene sequence: CDR1 LNHDA, CDR2 SQIVND (reference sequence). V was clipped by 9 bases and J by 5 bases; unmatched bases: 13. There are 15 residues in the CDR3. DNA of the CDR3: TGTGCCAGCTCAGCCGGGACAGGGACGCGGTATGGCTACACCTTC. As protein: CASSAGTGTRYGYTF.

This clone was seen a few times. The gene calls are TRBV5-1 and TRBJ1-2; D possibly corresponds to TRBD1 (6 bases). The CDR3 is made up of 14 amino acids. V lost 3 bases, J lost 9 bases, and 18 bases lay in between. Germline-derived CDR1 and CDR2 are SGHRS and YFSETQ. DNA for the CDR3: TGCGCCAGCAGCTCGAGGACAGAATCTAGACGCTACACCTTC. Residues: CASSSRTESRRYTF.

The gene calls are TRBV6-1 and TRBJ2-6; TRBD2 might be the D (6 bases). CDR1 MNHNS and CDR2 SASEGT come from the germline V gene. The CDR3 has 19 residues. V was clipped by 3 bases and J by 3 bases, with 21 bases between them. The CDR3 bases are TGTGCCAGCAGTGATTTGAGCGGGCCATTCTTAGGTGGGGCCAACGTCCTGACTTTC. Translated: CASSDLSGPFLGGANVLTF.

The rearrangement uses TRBV6-5 and TRBJ1-2; 8 nucleotides match TRBD1. Germline V gene lookup returns CDR1 MNHEY and CDR2 SVGAGI. V lost 7 bases and J lost 8; bases outside the gene matches: 9. The CDR3 spans 13 residues. The CDR3 sequence: CASTIGQGGGYTF. DNA of the CDR3: TGTGCCAGCACAATCGGACAGGGTGGAGGCTACACCTTC.

This clone was observed a single time. The rearrangement links TRBV10-1 to TRBJ2-7; TRBD1 matches 10 bases. The germline gives CDR1 WNHNN, CDR2 SYGVQD (reference sequence). CDR3 length: 16 amino acids. J was trimmed by 2 bases and V by 1 base; bases with no gene match: 5. The CDR3 is CASSEFGTGVPYEQYF. The DNA for the CDR3 is TGCGCCAGCAGTGAGTTCGGGACAGGGGTCCCCTACGAGCAGTACTTC.

The rearrangement links TRBV4-1 to TRBJ1-1; D may be TRBD1 (5 bases). The germline gives CDR1 MGHRA, CDR2 YSYEKL. CDR3 length: 17 residues. V lost 3 bases to trimming and J lost 1 base, with 18 bases between them. The CDR3 is CASSHGDQGRANTEAFF. Here the CDR3 DNA reads TGCGCCAGCAGCCATGGCGATCAGGGCAGAGCGAACACTGAAGCTTTCTTT.

This clone has only a few counts. The J gene is TRBJ1-6, the V gene TRBV12-5; the D gene is possibly TRBD1 (6 bases). The CDR3 is 14 residues long. Germline CDR1 and CDR2: LGHNT and FRNRAP. V lost 5 bases to trimming and J lost 8 bases, with 13 bases between them. As DNA, the CDR3 is TGTGCTAGTGGTCAGGGGCCAAGAGATTCACCCCTCCACTTT. Its translation is CASGQGPRDSPLHF.

The V and J genes are TRBV3-1 (or the pseudogene TRBV3-2) and TRBJ1-3; TRBD1 matches at 7 bases. The V gene's germline CDR1 is LGHDT and CDR2 YNNKEL (reference sequence). V trimming: 5 bases; J trimming: 4 bases; junction bases outside the gene matches: 5. The CDR3 covers 14 residues. CDR3 loop: CASSGRDRGNTIYF. In DNA form, the CDR3 reads TGTGCCAGCAGCGGCCGGGACAGAGGAAACACCATATATTTT.

The gene calls are TRBV23-1 and TRBJ2-3; tentative D call: TRBD1 (7 bases). Being an ORF, TRBV23-1 has a function that is uncertain. V lost 4 bases, J lost 2 bases, and 25 bases lay in between. The CDR3 consists of 19 residues. The CDR3 DNA reads TGCGCCAGCAGTCCTAATCCGCAGGGCAGGGGGGAGACCACAGATACGCAGTATTTT. This encodes CASSPNPQGRGETTDTQYF.

The chain combines TRBV6-1 with TRBJ1-2; no reliable D call. CDR3 length equals 16 residues. Trimming removed 0 bases from V and 2 bases from J, with 13 bases in between. Germline V gene sequence: CDR1 MNHNS, CDR2 SASEGT. CDR3 nucleotides: TGTGCCAGCAGTGAAGCGCTGCTCCTGACAAACTATGGCTACACCTTC. The encoded protein is CASSEALLLTNYGYTF.

The chain combines TRBV7-9 with TRBJ2-1; D remains unclear. The CDR3 runs to 13 residues. Trimming left V 4 bases short and J 9 bases short, with 13 bases between. Germline V lookup: CDR1 SEHNR, CDR2 FQNEAQ (reference sequence). The CDR3, as DNA: TGTGCCAGCAGCTCCCGAGGAACCCTTGAGCAGTTCTTC. Protein: CASSSRGTLEQFF.